This T cell receptor beta chain was found in a study of T cell responses to AZD1222 COVID-19 vaccine. TCRdb's table, derived via immunoSEQ multiplex PCR, lists solely in-frame clones and lacks some. In the table there are about 130,000 clones, approximately 85% of which are singletons. The specimen comprised peripheral blood, sampled on day 0 of AZD1222 vaccination. The receptor's source is an adult in good health.

The CDR3 protein is CASSPDGRNQPQHF. CDR3 bases: TGCGCCAGCAGCCCCGACGGCCGCAATCAGCCCCAGCATTTT. The V and J genes are TRBV5-1 and TRBJ1-5; no reliable D call. CDR3 size: 14 residues. Germline CDR1 reads SGHRS; CDR2 reads YFSETQ. V dropped 4 bases and J dropped 2 bases, with 10 bases sitting between them. Full variable domain (rest looked up from reference TRBV5-1 and TRBJ1-5): KAGVTQTPRYLIKTRGQQVTLSCSPISGHRSVSWYQQTPGQGLQFLFEYFSETQRNKGNFPGRFSGRQFSNSRSEMNVSTLELGDSALYLCASSPDGRNQPQHFGDGTRLSIL.